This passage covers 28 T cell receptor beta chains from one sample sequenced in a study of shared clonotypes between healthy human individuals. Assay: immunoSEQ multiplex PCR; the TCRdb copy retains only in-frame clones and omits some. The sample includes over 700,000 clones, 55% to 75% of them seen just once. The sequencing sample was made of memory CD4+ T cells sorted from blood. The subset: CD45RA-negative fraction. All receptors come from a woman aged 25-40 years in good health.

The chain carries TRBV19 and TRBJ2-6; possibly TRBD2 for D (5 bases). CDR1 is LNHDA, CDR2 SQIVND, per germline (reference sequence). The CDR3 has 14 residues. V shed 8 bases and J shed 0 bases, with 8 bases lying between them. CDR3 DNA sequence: TGTGCCAGTTTAGAGGGCTCTGGGGCCAACGTCCTGACTTTC. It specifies CASLEGSGANVLTF.

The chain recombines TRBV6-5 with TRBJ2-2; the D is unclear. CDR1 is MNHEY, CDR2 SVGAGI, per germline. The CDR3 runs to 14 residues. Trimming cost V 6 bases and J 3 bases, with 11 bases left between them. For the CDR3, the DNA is TGTGCCAGCAGGACGGGCTGGGACACCGGGGAGCTGTTTTTT. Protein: CASRTGWDTGELFF.

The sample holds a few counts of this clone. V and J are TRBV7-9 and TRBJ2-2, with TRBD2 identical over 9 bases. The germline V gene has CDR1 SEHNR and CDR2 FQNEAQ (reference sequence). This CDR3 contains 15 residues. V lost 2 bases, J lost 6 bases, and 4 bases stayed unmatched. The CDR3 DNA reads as TGTGCCAGCAGCTTAATTCAGCGGGAGGCCGGGGAGCTGTTTTTT. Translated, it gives CASSLIQREAGELFF.

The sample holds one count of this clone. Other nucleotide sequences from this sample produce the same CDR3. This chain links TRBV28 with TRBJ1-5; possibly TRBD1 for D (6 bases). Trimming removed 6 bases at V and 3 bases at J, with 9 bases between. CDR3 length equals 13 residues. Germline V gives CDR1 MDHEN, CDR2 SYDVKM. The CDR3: CASRGASNQPQHF. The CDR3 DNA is TGTGCCAGCAGGGGGGCATCCAATCAGCCCCAGCATTTT.

The CDR3 is CASSYSRVVTGELFF. DNA of the CDR3: TGTGCCAGCAGTTACTCGCGGGTAGTCACCGGGGAGCTGTTTTTT. The V and J genes are TRBV28 and TRBJ2-2; a weak D match, TRBD2 (5 bases). Trimming cost V 4 bases and J 4 bases, with 13 bases left between them. The CDR3 contains 15 residues. Germline V lookup: CDR1 MDHEN, CDR2 SYDVKM.

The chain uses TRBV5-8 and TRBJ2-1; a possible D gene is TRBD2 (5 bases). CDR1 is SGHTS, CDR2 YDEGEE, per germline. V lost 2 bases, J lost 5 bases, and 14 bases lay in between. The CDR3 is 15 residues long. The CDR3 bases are TGTGCCAGCAGCTTACCTGCAGCGGCTAACAATGAGCAGTTCTTC. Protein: CASSLPAAANNEQFF. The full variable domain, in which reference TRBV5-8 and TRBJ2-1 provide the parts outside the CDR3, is EAGVTQSPTHLIKTRGQQATLRCSPISGHTSVYWYQQALGLGLQFLLWYDEGEERNRGNFPPRFSGRQFPNYSSELNVNALELEDSALYLCASSLPAAANNEQFFGPGTRLTVL.

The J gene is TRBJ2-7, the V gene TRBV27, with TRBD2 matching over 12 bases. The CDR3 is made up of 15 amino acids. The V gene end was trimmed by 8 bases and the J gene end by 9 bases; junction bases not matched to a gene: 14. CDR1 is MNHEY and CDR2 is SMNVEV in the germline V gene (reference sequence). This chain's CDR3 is CASQTLTSGSWVQYF. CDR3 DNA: TGTGCCAGCCAAACCTTGACTAGCGGGAGTTGGGTGCAGTACTTC.

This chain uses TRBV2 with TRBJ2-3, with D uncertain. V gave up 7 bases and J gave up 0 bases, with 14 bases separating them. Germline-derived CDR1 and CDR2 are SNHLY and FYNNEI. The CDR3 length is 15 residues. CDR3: CASKIERTSTDTQYF. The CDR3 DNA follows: TGTGCCAGCAAAATAGAGCGAACTAGCACAGATACGCAGTATTTT. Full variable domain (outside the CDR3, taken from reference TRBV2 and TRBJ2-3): EPEVTQTPSHQVTQMGQEVILRCVPISNHLYFYWYRQILGQKVEFLVSFYNNEISEKSEIFDDQFSVERPDGSNFTLKIRSTKLEDSAMYFCASKIERTSTDTQYFGPGTRLTVL.

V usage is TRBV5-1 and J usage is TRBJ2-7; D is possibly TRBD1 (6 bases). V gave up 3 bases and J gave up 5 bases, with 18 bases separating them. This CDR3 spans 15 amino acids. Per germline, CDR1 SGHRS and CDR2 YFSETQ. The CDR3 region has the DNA TGCGCCAGCAGCTCACAGGGTATCGGGGCCGACGAGCAGTACTTC. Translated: CASSSQGIGADEQYF. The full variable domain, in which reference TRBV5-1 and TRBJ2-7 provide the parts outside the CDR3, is KAGVTQTPRYLIKTRGQQVTLSCSPISGHRSVSWYQQTPGQGLQFLFEYFSETQRNKGNFPGRFSGRQFSNSRSEMNVSTLELGDSALYLCASSSQGIGADEQYFGPGTRLTVT.

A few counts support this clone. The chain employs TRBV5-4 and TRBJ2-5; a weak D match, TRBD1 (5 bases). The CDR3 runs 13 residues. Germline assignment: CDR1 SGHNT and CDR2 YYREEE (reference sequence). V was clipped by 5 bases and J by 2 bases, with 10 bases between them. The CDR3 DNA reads TGTGCCAGCAGGCGGACAACACAAGAGACCCAGTACTTC. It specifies CASRRTTQETQYF.

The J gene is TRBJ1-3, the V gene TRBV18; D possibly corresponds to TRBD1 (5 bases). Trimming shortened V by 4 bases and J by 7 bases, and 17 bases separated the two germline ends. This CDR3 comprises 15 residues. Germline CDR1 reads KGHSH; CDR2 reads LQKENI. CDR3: CASSLSGTLRNTIYF. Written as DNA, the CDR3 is TGTGCCAGCTCACTATCCGGGACTCTGAGGAACACCATATATTTT.

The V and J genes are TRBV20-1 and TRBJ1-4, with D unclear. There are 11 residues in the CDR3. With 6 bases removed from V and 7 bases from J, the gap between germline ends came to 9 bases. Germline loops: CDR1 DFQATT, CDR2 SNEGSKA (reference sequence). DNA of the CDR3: TGCAGTGCGGGCAGGACTGAAAAACTGTTTTTT. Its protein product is CSAGRTEKLFF.

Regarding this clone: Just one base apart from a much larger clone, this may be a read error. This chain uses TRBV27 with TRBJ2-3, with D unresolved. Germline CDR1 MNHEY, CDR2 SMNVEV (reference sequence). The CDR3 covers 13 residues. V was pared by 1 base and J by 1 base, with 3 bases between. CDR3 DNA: TGTGCCAGCAGTTTATTAGGCACAGATACGCAGTATTTT. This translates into CASSLLGTDTQYF.

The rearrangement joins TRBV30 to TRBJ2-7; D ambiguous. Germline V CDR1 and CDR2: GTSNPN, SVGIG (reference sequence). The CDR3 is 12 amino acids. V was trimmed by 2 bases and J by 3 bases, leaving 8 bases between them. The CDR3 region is CAWSKWGYEQYF. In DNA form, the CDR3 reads TGTGCCTGGAGTAAATGGGGCTACGAGCAGTACTTC.

As DNA, the CDR3 is TGTGCCAGCAGTTTATCGGGCGGGAGGGCCGGTCCCGAGCAGTACTTC. Its protein is CASSLSGGRAGPEQYF. The chain employs TRBV28 and TRBJ2-7; 9 nucleotides line up with TRBD2. There are 16 residues in the CDR3. V gave up 1 base and J gave up 6 bases; unmatched junction bases: 10. CDR1 MDHEN and CDR2 SYDVKM come from the germline V gene.

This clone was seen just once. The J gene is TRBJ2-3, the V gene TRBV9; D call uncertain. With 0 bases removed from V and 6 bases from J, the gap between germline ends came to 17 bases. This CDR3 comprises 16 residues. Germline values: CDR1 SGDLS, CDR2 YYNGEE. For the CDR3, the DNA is TGTGCCAGCAGCGTAGCTGTAGGACCACGTTCGGATACGCAGTATTTT. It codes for CASSVAVGPRSDTQYF.

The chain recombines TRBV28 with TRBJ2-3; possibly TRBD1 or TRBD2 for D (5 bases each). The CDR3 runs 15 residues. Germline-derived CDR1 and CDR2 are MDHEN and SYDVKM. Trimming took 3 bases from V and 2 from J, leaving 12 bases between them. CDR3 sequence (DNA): TGTGCCAGCAGTTTTGGGACGGGGTCCACAGATACGCAGTATTTT. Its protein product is CASSFGTGSTDTQYF. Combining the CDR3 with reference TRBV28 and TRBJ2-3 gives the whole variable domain DVKVTQSSRYLVKRTGEKVFLECVQDMDHENMFWYRQDPGLGLRLIYFSYDVKMKEKGDIPEGYSVSREKKERFSLILESASTNQTSMYLCASSFGTGSTDTQYFGPGTRLTVL.

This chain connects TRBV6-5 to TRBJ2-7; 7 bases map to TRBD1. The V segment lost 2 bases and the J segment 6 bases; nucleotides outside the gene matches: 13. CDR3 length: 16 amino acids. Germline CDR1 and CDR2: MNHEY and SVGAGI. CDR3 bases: TGTGCCAGCAGTTACGGATTTCTAGGGGGCTCTTCCGAGCAGTACTTC. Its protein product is CASSYGFLGGSSEQYF.

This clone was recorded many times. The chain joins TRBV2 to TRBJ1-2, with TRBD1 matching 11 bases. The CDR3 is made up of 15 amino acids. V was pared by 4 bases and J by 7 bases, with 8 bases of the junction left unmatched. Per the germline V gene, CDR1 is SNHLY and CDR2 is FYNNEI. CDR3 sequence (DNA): TGTGCCAGCAGTGGGACAGGGGGCTCTTTGAGTGGCTACACCTTC. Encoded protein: CASSGTGGSLSGYTF.

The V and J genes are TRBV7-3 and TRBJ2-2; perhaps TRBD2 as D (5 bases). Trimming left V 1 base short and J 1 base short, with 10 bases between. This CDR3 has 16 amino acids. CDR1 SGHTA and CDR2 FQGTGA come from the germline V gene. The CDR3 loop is CASSLNPGLNTGELFF. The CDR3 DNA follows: TGTGCCAGCAGCTTAAACCCGGGGTTGAACACCGGGGAGCTGTTTTTT.

CDR3 sequence reads: CASSKPGQGRFPYGYTF. The CDR3 coding sequence is TGCGCCAGCAGCAAGCCGGGACAGGGACGGTTCCCTTATGGCTACACCTTC. J is TRBJ1-2 and V is TRBV4-1; 9 nucleotides agree with TRBD1. The germline V gene encodes CDR1 MGHRA and CDR2 YSYEKL. V trimming: 5 bases; J trimming: 5 bases; junction bases outside the gene matches: 15. The CDR3 consists of 17 residues.

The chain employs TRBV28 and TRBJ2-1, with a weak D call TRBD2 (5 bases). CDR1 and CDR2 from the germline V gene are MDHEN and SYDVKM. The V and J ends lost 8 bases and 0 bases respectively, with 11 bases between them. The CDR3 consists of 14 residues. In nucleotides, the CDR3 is TGTGCCAGCTACCGAGGGAGCTCCTACAATGAGCAGTTCTTC. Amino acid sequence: CASYRGSSYNEQFF.

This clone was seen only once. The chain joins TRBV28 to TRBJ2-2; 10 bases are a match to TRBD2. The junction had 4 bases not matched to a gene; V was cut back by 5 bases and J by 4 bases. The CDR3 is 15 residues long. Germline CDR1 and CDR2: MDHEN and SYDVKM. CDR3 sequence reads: CASSELAGSTGELFF. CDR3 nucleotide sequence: TGTGCCAGCAGTGAACTAGCGGGAAGCACCGGGGAGCTGTTTTTT.

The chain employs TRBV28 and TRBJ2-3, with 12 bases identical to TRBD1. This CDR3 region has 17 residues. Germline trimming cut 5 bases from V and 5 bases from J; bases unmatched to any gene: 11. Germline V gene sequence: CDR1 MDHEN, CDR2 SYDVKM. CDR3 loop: CASSDAPGQGAGDTQYF. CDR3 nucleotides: TGTGCCAGCAGTGACGCTCCGGGACAGGGGGCGGGAGATACGCAGTATTTT.

CDR3 DNA sequence: TGTGCCAGCAATTCCCCCCGGAGAAACACTGAAGCTTTCTTT. As protein: CASNSPRRNTEAFF. This chain joins TRBV5-6 and TRBJ1-1, with unresolved D. The CDR3 loop spans 14 amino acids. The V end lost 6 bases, the J end lost 2 bases, and 14 bases lay between the germline ends. Per germline, CDR1 SGHDT and CDR2 YYEEEE.

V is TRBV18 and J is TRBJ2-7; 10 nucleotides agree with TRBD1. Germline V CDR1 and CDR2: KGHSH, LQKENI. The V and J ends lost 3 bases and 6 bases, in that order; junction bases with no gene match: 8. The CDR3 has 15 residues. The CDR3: CASSPLGTGDGEQYF. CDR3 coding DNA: TGTGCCAGCTCACCGCTTGGGACAGGGGATGGCGAGCAGTACTTC. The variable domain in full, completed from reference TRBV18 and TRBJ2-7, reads NAGVMQNPRHLVRRRGQEARLRCSPMKGHSHVYWYRQLPEEGLKFMVYLQKENIIDESGMPKERFSAEFPKEGPSILRIQQVVRGDSAAYFCASSPLGTGDGEQYFGPGTRLTVT.

CDR3 bases: TGTGCCAGCAGCTGGCTGGGGGGCTACACCTTC. This codes for CASSWLGGYTF. The chain employs TRBV6-5 and TRBJ1-2, with D unresolved. Trimming shortened V by 6 bases and J by 8 bases, and 10 bases separated the two germline ends. The CDR3 loop spans 11 amino acids. Germline CDR1 and CDR2: MNHEY and SVGAGI.

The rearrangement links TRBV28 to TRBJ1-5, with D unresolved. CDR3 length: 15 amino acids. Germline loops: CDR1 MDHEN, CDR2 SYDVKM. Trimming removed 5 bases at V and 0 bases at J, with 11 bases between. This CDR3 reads CASSPPRHSNQPQHF. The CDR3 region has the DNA TGTGCCAGCAGTCCACCAAGACATAGCAATCAGCCCCAGCATTTT. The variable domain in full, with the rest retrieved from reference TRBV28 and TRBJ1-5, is DVKVTQSSRYLVKRTGEKVFLECVQDMDHENMFWYRQDPGLGLRLIYFSYDVKMKEKGDIPEGYSVSREKKERFSLILESASTNQTSMYLCASSPPRHSNQPQHFGDGTRLSIL.